This T cell receptor beta chain was captured by sequencing in a study of monozygotic twins with inflammatory bowel disease. TCRdb derives one entry per CDR3 protein from the 5' RACE reads, leaving out DNA. The listing records 150,000 to 200,000 distinct CDR3 sequences. Study-wide results and limits: IBD patients shared fewer clonotypes with other individuals than healthy twins, especially patients with disease activity signs.

To note about this clonotype: The target antigen is unknown.

The germline V gene has CDR1 SGHNT and CDR2 YYREEE (reference sequence). CDR3 length: 15 amino acids. This clonotype was obtained from a human donor with ulcerative colitis or Crohn's disease, or a healthy co-twin of an affected twin (not recorded which). The chain is built from TRBV5-4 and TRBJ1-3; as DNA is missing, the TRBD1 call by TCRdb cannot be tested. The specimen was blood. CDR3 sequence reads: CASSGDRLGGNTIYF. The whole variable domain, filled in from reference TRBV5-4 and TRBJ1-3, reads ETGVTQSPTHLIKTRGQQVTLRCSSQSGHNTVSWYQQALGQGPQFIFQYYREEENGRGNFPPRFSGLQFPNYSSELNVNALELDDSALYLCASSGDRLGGNTIYFGEGSWLTVV.